This T cell receptor (beta chain) was documented in a study of CD8+ T cells in alopecia areata. The germline V and J ends were trimmed by 0 bases and 5 bases, with 14 bases remaining between them. The CDR3 extends over 15 amino acids. Germline V CDR1 and CDR2: SGHDT, YYEEEE. RNA was isolated and reverse transcribed to cDNA, the sequencing template. Measured with immunoSEQ multiplex PCR; TCRdb has only the in-frame clones, and not every one. This repertoire shows over 200,000 clones, under 70% found once; its top ten account for about 4.2%. Treatment here: oral pan-JAK inhibitor, 5-10 mg twice daily. This TCR derives from a human donor with alopecia areata. This chain uses TRBV5-6 with TRBJ1-1; TRBD1 might be the D (6 bases). This sample comprised CD4+ T cells sorted from blood, obtained at week 4, from a patient treated with tofacitinib. CDR3 sequence reads: CASSLGGGRRTEAFF. CDR3 coding DNA: TGTGCCAGCAGCTTGGGCGGGGGGCGACGGACTGAAGCTTTCTTT. Full variable domain (remainder filled in from reference TRBV5-6 and TRBJ1-1): DAGVTQSPTHLIKTRGQQVTLRCSPKSGHDTVSWYQQALGQGPQFIFQYYEEEERQRGNFPDRFSGHQFPNYSSELNVNALLLGDSALYLCASSLGGGRRTEAFFGQGTRLTVV.